This is a list of T cell receptor beta chains from one sample in a study of graft-versus-host responses after intestinal transplantation. Sequencing used immunoSEQ multiplex PCR; TCRdb keeps in-frame clones, though not all of them. Of some 46,000 clones listed, about 93% are singletons. The sample here was PBMCs, taken 750 to 800 days after a first intestinal transplant, on the day of a second. These receptors were obtained from a human patient who received an intestinal transplant, so some T cells may come from the graft donor. Each CDR3 is given with its conserved first and last residue. The order of the fields is V gene, CDR3 length, CDR3 protein.

>TRBV7-3|15
CASSLTGGGNTEAFF
>TRBV28|15
CASSLAGGPGETQYF
>TRBV19|16
CASSIRTGRAPDTQYF
>TRBV5-6|13
CASSGDSTYEQYF
>TRBV2|12
CASSGQGEGYTF
>TRBV6-5|14
CASKLGPTKDTQYF
>TRBV5-1|16
CASSDSGTGPQETQYF
>TRBV10-2|13
CASGDTFNTEAFF
>TRBV6-1|15
CASSFDRFSSYEQYF
>TRBV5-6|17
CASSLKRAREVLETQYF
>TRBV7-3|14
CASGDGGGYYGYTF
>TRBV6-5|11
CASSTGVEQYF
>TRBV10-1|14
CASSEMPYQVGYTF
>TRBV9|15
CASSVGGGRGDEQYF
>TRBV20-1|10
CSATLETQYF
>TRBV30|16
CAWSKALGLSYNEQFF
>TRBV7-6|16
CASSPTGTPNTGELFF
>TRBV5-1|11
CASNLGQEAFF
>TRBV5-5|13
CASSFGWTYEQYF
>TRBV11-1|16
CASSLRGQGAMVEQFF
>TRBV7-6|13
CASSFRLAGEQYF
>TRBV7-6|15
CASSASSGRINEQFF
>TRBV6-1|15
CATRMGLPSGNTIYF
>TRBV7-9|17
CASSLGLAGAGTGELFF
>TRBV7-9|13
CASSLWENTEAFF
>TRBV7-6|13
CASSRTDNQPQHF
>TRBV27|14
CASSYQDSSYEQYF
>TRBV29-1|15
CSVDPRVFMNTEAFF
>TRBV6-1|16
CASSGEYRRNGTEAFF
>TRBV19|15
CASSIVYGSAYEQYF
>TRBV18|14
CASSPGQGNEKLFF
>TRBV5-4|17
CASSSGGRTSVLYEQYF
>TRBV28|14
CASSLNRGEYEQYF
>TRBV27|14
CASSWNRDYNEQFF
>TRBV6-5|12
CASSYSLDGWHF
>TRBV7-9|14
CASSLDRLVDEQYF
>TRBV23-1|11
CDLRLTQPQHF
>TRBV11-2|17
CASSPHNRVSYNSPLHF
>TRBV7-3|12
CASSESSGELFF
>TRBV9|15
CASSVDGGSYNEQFF
>TRBV9|15
CASSVSGSSYNEQFF
>TRBV19|13
CASSAGGFNEQFF
>TRBV5-1|16
CASSLTGGSGTGELFF
>TRBV16|16
CASSPYSLAIGYEQYF
>TRBV6-5|14
CASRRQGSGNTIYF